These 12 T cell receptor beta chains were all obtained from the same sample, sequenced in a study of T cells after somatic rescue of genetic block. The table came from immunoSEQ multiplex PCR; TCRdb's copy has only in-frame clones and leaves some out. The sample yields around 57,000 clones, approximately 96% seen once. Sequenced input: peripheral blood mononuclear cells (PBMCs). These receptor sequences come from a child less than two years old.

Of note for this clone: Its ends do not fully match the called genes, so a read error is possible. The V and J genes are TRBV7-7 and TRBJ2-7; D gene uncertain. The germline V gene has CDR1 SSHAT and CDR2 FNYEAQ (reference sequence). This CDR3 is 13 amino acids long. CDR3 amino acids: CASSLAWMGEQYF. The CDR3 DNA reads TGTGCTAGCAGCTTGGCTTGGATGGGCGAGCAGTACTTC.

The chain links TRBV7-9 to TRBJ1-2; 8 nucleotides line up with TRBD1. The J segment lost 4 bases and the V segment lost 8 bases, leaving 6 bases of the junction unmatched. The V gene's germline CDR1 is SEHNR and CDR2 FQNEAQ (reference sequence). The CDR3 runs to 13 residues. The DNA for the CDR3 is TGTGCCAGCGGGACAGGCCAGATCTATGGCTACACCTTC. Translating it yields CASGTGQIYGYTF.

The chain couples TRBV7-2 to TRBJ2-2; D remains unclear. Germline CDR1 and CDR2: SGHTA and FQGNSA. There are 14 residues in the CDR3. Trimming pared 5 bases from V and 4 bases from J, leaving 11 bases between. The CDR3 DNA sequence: TGTGCCAGCAGCCCCCCAGCCTCCACCGGGGAGCTGTTTTTT. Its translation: CASSPPASTGELFF.

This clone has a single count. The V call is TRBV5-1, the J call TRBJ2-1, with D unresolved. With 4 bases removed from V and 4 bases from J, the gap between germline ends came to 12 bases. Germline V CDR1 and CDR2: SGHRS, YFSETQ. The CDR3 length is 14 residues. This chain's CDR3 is CASSPPDGYNEQFF. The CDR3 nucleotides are TGCGCCAGCAGCCCCCCGGACGGTTACAATGAGCAGTTCTTC.

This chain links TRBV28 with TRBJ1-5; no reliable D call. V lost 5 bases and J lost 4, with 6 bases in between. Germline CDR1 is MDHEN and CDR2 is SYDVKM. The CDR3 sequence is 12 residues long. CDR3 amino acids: CASSRGNQPQHF. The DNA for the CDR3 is TGTGCCAGCAGTCGGGGAAATCAGCCCCAGCATTTT.

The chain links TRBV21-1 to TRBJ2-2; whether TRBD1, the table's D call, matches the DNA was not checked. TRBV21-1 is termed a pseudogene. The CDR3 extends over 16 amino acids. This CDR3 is CASSKAAHPSLRELFF. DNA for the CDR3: TGTGCCAGCAGCAAAGCGGCACACCCCTCCCTCCGGGAGCTGTTTTTT.

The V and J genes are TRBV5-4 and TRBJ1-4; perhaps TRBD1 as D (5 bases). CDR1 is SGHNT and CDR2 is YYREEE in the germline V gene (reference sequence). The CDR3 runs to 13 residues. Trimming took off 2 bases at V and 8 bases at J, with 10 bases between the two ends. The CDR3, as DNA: TGTGCCAGCAGCTTATCAGGGATGGAAAAACTGTTTTTT. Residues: CASSLSGMEKLFF.

The CDR3 coding sequence is TGTGCCAGCAGCACTGGACTGTCCAGCAATCAGCCCCAGCATTTT. Translating it yields CASSTGLSSNQPQHF. The rearrangement links TRBV7-9 to TRBJ1-5; D gene uncertain. This CDR3 has 15 residues. CDR1 and CDR2 (germline): SEHNR, FQNEAQ (reference sequence). V was shortened by 5 bases and J by 1 base, with 12 bases between the two germline ends.

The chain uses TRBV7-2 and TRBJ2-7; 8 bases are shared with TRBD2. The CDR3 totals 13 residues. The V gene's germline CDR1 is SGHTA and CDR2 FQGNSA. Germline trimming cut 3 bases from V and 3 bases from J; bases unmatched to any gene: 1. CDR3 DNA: TGTGCCAGCAGCTTCCGGGAGGGCTACGAGCAGTACTTC. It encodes CASSFREGYEQYF. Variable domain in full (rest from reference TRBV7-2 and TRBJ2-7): GAGVSQSPSNKVTEKGKDVELRCDPISGHTALYWYRQSLGQGLEFLIYFQGNSAPDKSGLPSDRFSAERTGGSVSTLTIQRTQQEDSAVYLCASSFREGYEQYFGPGTRLTVT.

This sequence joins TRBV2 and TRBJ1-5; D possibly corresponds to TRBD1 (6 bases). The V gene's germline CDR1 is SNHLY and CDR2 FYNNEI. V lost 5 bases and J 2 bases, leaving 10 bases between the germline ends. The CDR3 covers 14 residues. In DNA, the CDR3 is TGTGCCAGCAGTCGGGACACCCGCAATCAGCCCCAGCATTTT. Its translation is CASSRDTRNQPQHF. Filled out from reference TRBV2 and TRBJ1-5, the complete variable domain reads EPEVTQTPSHQVTQMGQEVILRCVPISNHLYFYWYRQILGQKVEFLVSFYNNEISEKSEIFDDQFSVERPDGSNFTLKIRSTKLEDSAMYFCASSRDTRNQPQHFGDGTRLSIL.

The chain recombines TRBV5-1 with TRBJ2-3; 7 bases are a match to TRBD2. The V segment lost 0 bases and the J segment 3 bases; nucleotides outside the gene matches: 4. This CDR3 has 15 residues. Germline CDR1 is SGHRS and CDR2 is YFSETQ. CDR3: CASSLDAGETDTQYF. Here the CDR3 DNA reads TGCGCCAGCAGCTTGGACGCGGGAGAAACAGATACGCAGTATTTT.

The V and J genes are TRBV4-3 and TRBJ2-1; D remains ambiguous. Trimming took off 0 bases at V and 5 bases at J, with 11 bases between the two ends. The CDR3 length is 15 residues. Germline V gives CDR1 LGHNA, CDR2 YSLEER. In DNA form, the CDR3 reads TGCGCCAGCAGCCAAGACCAGGCGGCAAACAATGAGCAGTTCTTC. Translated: CASSQDQAANNEQFF.